These 32 T cell receptor beta chains came from one sample sequenced in a study of T cell clones after liver transplantation. Clones were read by immunoSEQ multiplex PCR, and TCRdb kept only the in-frame ones, dropping some. The profile shows roughly 80,000 clones, roughly 82% of them singletons. Here the sequenced sample was CD4+ T cells from blood, taken about 46 months after liver transplant. Receptor source: a human patient who received a liver transplant. Some T cells may be provided by the graft donor.

The chain joins TRBV30 to TRBJ2-1, with D tentatively TRBD1 (5 bases). Germline values: CDR1 GTSNPN, CDR2 SVGIG (reference sequence). The V end lost 5 bases, the J end lost 9 bases, and 14 bases lay between the germline ends. The CDR3 runs to 12 residues. The CDR3 here is CAWAQQASEQFF. CDR3 bases: TGTGCCTGGGCCCAACAGGCCTCTGAGCAGTTCTTC.

This clone was counted a single time. The CDR3: CASSLGQYYNEQFF. The CDR3, as DNA: TGTGCCAGCAGCCTTGGACAGTATTACAATGAGCAGTTCTTC. This chain connects TRBV11-2 to TRBJ2-1; TRBD1 is a possible D gene (6 bases). The ends were cut back, 5 bases at V and 4 bases at J, with 12 bases in the middle. Germline-derived CDR1 and CDR2 are SGHAT and FQNNGV. This CDR3 is 14 amino acids long. The whole variable domain, filled in from reference TRBV11-2 and TRBJ2-1, reads EAGVAQSPRYKIIEKRQSVAFWCNPISGHATLYWYQQILGQGPKLLIQFQNNGVVDDSQLPKDRFSAERLKGVDSTLKIQPAKLEDSAVYLCASSLGQYYNEQFFGPGTRLTVL.

This rearrangement joins TRBV7-3 to TRBJ2-1; no clear D. V lost 5 bases and J 2 bases, leaving 7 bases between the germline ends. The CDR3 is made up of 13 amino acids. Germline V gene lookup returns CDR1 SGHTA and CDR2 FQGTGA. The CDR3 DNA follows: TGTGCCAGCAGCCCCTCGGCCTACAATGAGCAGTTCTTC. Translation: CASSPSAYNEQFF. Full variable domain (outside the CDR3, taken from reference TRBV7-3 and TRBJ2-1): GAGVSQTPSNKVTEKGKYVELRCDPISGHTALYWYRQSLGQGPEFLIYFQGTGAADDSGLPNDRFFAVRPEGSVSTLKIQRTERGDSAVYLCASSPSAYNEQFFGPGTRLTVL.

In this sample, this clone turned up once. The V gene is TRBV7-9, the J gene TRBJ1-1; D gene unclear. The CDR3 length is 17 residues. Germline CDR1 is SEHNR and CDR2 is FQNEAQ (reference sequence). The V end was cut by 0 bases, the J end by 0 bases, with 14 bases between. CDR3 sequence reads: CASSLALSGDLNTEAFF. In DNA, the CDR3 is TGTGCCAGCAGCTTAGCGCTTAGTGGCGATTTGAACACTGAAGCTTTCTTT.

This clone occurred once. The chain links TRBV5-1 to TRBJ2-5; the match to TRBD2 covers 8 bases. V was clipped by 4 bases and J by 1 base; unmatched bases: 6. From germline, CDR1 is SGHRS and CDR2 YFSETQ. The CDR3 is 15 amino acids. The DNA of the CDR3 is TGCGCCAGCAGCCATTTTCTAGCGGGCCAAGAGACCCAGTACTTC. Encoded protein: CASSHFLAGQETQYF.

This clone was seen at least ten times. The CDR3 reads CASRGRFNGYTF. The CDR3 DNA sequence: TGTGCCAGCAGGGGGCGTTTTAATGGCTACACCTTC. The chain recombines TRBV6-5 with TRBJ1-2, with D maybe TRBD1 (5 bases). The ends were cut back, 6 bases at V and 6 bases at J, with 11 bases in the middle. Germline CDR1 is MNHEY and CDR2 is SVGAGI. The CDR3 consists of 12 residues.

This chain links TRBV7-9 with TRBJ1-5, with 7 bases fitting TRBD1. Per the germline V gene, CDR1 is SEHNR and CDR2 is FQNEAQ (reference sequence). The ends lost 1 base at V and 6 bases at J; junction bases unmatched: 6. This CDR3 has 15 amino acids. The CDR3 loop reads CASSLGQGVGQPQHF. As DNA, the CDR3 is TGTGCCAGCAGCTTAGGACAGGGCGTCGGTCAGCCCCAGCATTTT.

The chain is built from TRBV18 and TRBJ2-2, with a tentative D call TRBD1 (6 bases). The CDR3 is made up of 16 amino acids. Germline loops: CDR1 KGHSH, CDR2 LQKENI. Trimming took 1 base from V and 2 from J, leaving 11 bases between them. In DNA, the CDR3 is TGTGCCAGCTCACCACGGACAGAAAGTAACACCGGGGAGCTGTTTTTT. Residues: CASSPRTESNTGELFF.

This clone was counted only a few times. The chain employs TRBV19 and TRBJ1-2; 7 bases agree with TRBD1. After removal of 8 bases from V and 6 bases from J, the junction contained 9 bases not matched to a gene. CDR3 length: 13 amino acids. The V gene's germline CDR1 is LNHDA and CDR2 SQIVND (reference sequence). CDR3 in DNA: TGTGCCAGTTGCGAGGGGGCGTATGATGGCTACACCTTC. This codes for CASCEGAYDGYTF.

The CDR3 bases are TGTGCCTGGAGGCCCCTAAAGAGGGTGGGGGCTGGGGCCAACGTCCTGACTTTC. Translated, it gives CAWRPLKRVGAGANVLTF. J is TRBJ2-6 and V is TRBV30; possibly TRBD1 or TRBD2 for D (5 bases each). Germline values: CDR1 GTSNPN, CDR2 SVGIG (reference sequence). The CDR3 runs to 18 residues. V was cut by 3 bases and J by 2 bases, with 20 bases left in between. Looking up the rest from reference TRBV30 and TRBJ2-6 gives the full variable domain: SQTIHQWPATLVQPVGSPLSLECTVEGTSNPNLYWYRQAAGRGLQLLFYSVGIGQISSEVPQNLSASRPQDRQFILSSKKLLLSDSGFYLCAWRPLKRVGAGANVLTFGAGSRLTVL.

The V and J genes are TRBV27 and TRBJ1-4, with 7 bases identical to TRBD1. J gave up 5 bases and V 5 bases, and 8 bases lay outside the gene matches. The CDR3 length is 15 residues. CDR1 MNHEY and CDR2 SMNVEV come from the germline V gene (reference sequence). CDR3 nucleotides: TGTGCCAGCAGTACCCAGGGGGTCCGGAATGAAAAACTGTTTTTT. This gives the protein CASSTQGVRNEKLFF.

V usage is TRBV7-2 and J usage is TRBJ2-1, with 10 nucleotides matching TRBD2. V lost 5 bases, J lost 7 bases, and 11 bases stayed unmatched. The CDR3 totals 16 residues. Germline CDR1 reads SGHTA; CDR2 reads FQGNSA. In nucleotides, the CDR3 is TGTGCCAGCAGCCTCCTCCTAGCGGGAGCGAAGAATGAGCAGTTCTTC. The encoded protein is CASSLLLAGAKNEQFF.

This chain connects TRBV7-3 to TRBJ1-2; 7 bases are shared with TRBD1. Germline V gene lookup returns CDR1 SGHTA and CDR2 FQGTGA. With 4 bases clipped from V and 4 bases from J, the junction kept 6 bases outside the gene matches. The CDR3 contains 14 residues. The CDR3 loop is CASSSSRDSYGYTF. In nucleotides, the CDR3 is TGTGCCAGCAGCTCCAGCCGGGACAGCTATGGCTACACCTTC.

The chain uses TRBV28 and TRBJ2-7, with a possible D match to TRBD2 (7 bases). V lost 8 bases, J lost 6 bases, and 17 bases lay in between. In germline, CDR1 is MDHEN, CDR2 SYDVKM. The CDR3 length is 13 residues. CDR3 in amino acids: CASLGGGRGEQYF. CDR3 DNA: TGTGCCAGCTTAGGGGGGGGAAGAGGCGAGCAGTACTTC.

This chain uses TRBV4-2 with TRBJ1-5; unclear D gene. Between the trimmed V and J ends, which lost 4 bases and 4 bases, there was a span of 11 bases. Germline V CDR1 and CDR2: LGHNA, YNFKEQ. This CDR3 is built from 14 residues. CDR3 sequence reads: CASSPKGGNQPQHF. CDR3 coding DNA: TGTGCCAGCAGCCCGAAAGGAGGAAATCAGCCCCAGCATTTT.

The chain joins TRBV7-6 to TRBJ1-3; the D gene is possibly TRBD1 (6 bases). The CDR3 totals 16 residues. Deletions cut 5 bases from V and 4 bases from J, with 18 bases between. Looked up from germline, CDR1 is SGHVS and CDR2 is FNYEAQ. The DNA of the CDR3 is TGTGCCAGCAGCACAATGGGGGGCTCGAGGGGAAACACCATATATTTT. Its translation: CASSTMGGSRGNTIYF.

This chain joins TRBV7-9 and TRBJ1-4; the D gene is possibly TRBD1 (5 bases). This CDR3 comprises 14 residues. Trimming left V 5 bases short and J 5 bases short, with 12 bases between. Germline V gives CDR1 SEHNR, CDR2 FQNEAQ (reference sequence). CDR3 protein: CASSPGGSNEKLFF. The CDR3 DNA sequence: TGTGCCAGCAGCCCGGGGGGATCAAATGAAAAACTGTTTTTT.

The rearrangement joins TRBV10-3 to TRBJ2-2, with a weak D call TRBD1 (6 bases). Germline values: CDR1 ENHRY, CDR2 SYGVKD. The CDR3 has 17 amino acids. Trimming took 6 bases from V and 0 from J, leaving 17 bases between them. The CDR3, as DNA: TGTGCCATCAGGCCCGGGACACCGTTCGCGAACACCGGGGAGCTGTTTTTT. Protein: CAIRPGTPFANTGELFF.

The rearrangement links TRBV19 to TRBJ1-4; the D gene is possibly TRBD1 (5 bases). Per the germline V gene, CDR1 is LNHDA and CDR2 is SQIVND (reference sequence). V was pared by 8 bases and J by 0 bases, with 19 bases between. The CDR3 sequence is 17 residues long. DNA for the CDR3: TGTGCCAGTCAAAATCTCCGGGGCGCCTCAACTAATGAAAAACTGTTTTTT. It encodes CASQNLRGASTNEKLFF.

The chain carries TRBV19 and TRBJ2-6, with unresolved D. The germline V gene has CDR1 LNHDA and CDR2 SQIVND (reference sequence). Between the trimmed V and J ends, which lost 3 bases and 0 bases, there was a span of 12 bases. The CDR3 spans 17 residues. The CDR3 sequence: CASSILAGPSGANVLTF. CDR3 DNA: TGTGCCAGTAGTATTCTCGCAGGACCCTCTGGGGCCAACGTCCTGACTTTC.

The chain is built from TRBV18 and TRBJ2-3, with D perhaps matching TRBD2 (6 bases). The V gene's germline CDR1 is KGHSH and CDR2 LQKENI. The CDR3 consists of 16 residues. Deletions cut 0 bases from V and 3 bases from J, with 13 bases between. CDR3 in amino acids: CASSPPGGARTDTQYF. The CDR3 DNA is TGTGCCAGCTCACCACCGGGAGGAGCCAGGACAGATACGCAGTATTTT.

With regard to this clone: This sample includes further DNA sequences coding for the same CDR3. This chain connects TRBV5-4 to TRBJ2-3; the match to TRBD1 covers 8 bases. V lost 4 bases and J lost 2; bases outside the gene matches: 6. Germline CDR1 reads SGHNT; CDR2 reads YYREEE (reference sequence). The CDR3 contains 15 residues. This chain's CDR3 is CASSLDRGVTDTQYF. CDR3 coding DNA: TGTGCCAGCAGCCTAGACAGGGGTGTCACAGATACGCAGTATTTT.

V usage is TRBV5-6 and J usage is TRBJ1-2; the D is unclear. Trimming shortened V by 0 bases and J by 4 bases, and 4 bases separated the two germline ends. CDR3 length equals 12 residues. Germline-derived CDR1 and CDR2 are SGHDT and YYEEEE. In DNA form, the CDR3 reads TGTGCCAGCAGCTTGGACAGCTATGGCTACACCTTC. Its protein product is CASSLDSYGYTF.

The chain is built from TRBV11-1 and TRBJ2-5; D gene ambiguous. V dropped 2 bases and J dropped 4 bases, with 5 bases sitting between them. CDR1 is SGHAT, CDR2 FQDESV, per germline (reference sequence). There are 12 residues in the CDR3. The CDR3 is CASSLRSETQYF. The CDR3 nucleotides read TGTGCCAGCAGCTTAAGGTCAGAGACCCAGTACTTC.

The rearrangement uses TRBV28 and TRBJ1-2, with D perhaps matching TRBD1 (5 bases). Trimming stripped 5 bases from V and 5 bases from J, with 15 bases between. In germline, CDR1 is MDHEN, CDR2 SYDVKM. CDR3 length equals 14 residues. CDR3 amino acids: CASSLIGQGYGYTF. The CDR3 DNA reads as TGTGCCAGCAGTCTAATTGGACAAGGATATGGCTACACCTTC.

This clone has just a few counts. Other DNA sequences in this sample translate to the same CDR3. V is TRBV18 and J is TRBJ1-1; TRBD1 aligns across 7 bases. V dropped 6 bases and J dropped 0; count of bases not matched to a gene: 4. The CDR3 is made up of 14 amino acids. CDR1 and CDR2 from the germline V gene are KGHSH and LQKENI. CDR3 in amino acids: CASSPDRVNTEAFF. CDR3 in DNA: TGTGCCAGCTCCCCCGACAGGGTGAACACTGAAGCTTTCTTT.

The V gene is TRBV5-6, the J gene TRBJ2-7; 7 nucleotides agree with TRBD1. With 1 base clipped from V and 2 bases from J, the junction kept 12 bases outside the gene matches. This CDR3 comprises 17 residues. CDR1 SGHDT and CDR2 YYEEEE come from the germline V gene. The CDR3 loop reads CASSLWAQGKTAYEQYF. The CDR3 DNA follows: TGTGCCAGCAGCTTGTGGGCACAGGGGAAGACAGCCTACGAGCAGTACTTC.

The chain links TRBV18 to TRBJ1-5; 7 positions match TRBD1. The V gene's germline CDR1 is KGHSH and CDR2 LQKENI. There are 15 residues in the CDR3. V trimming: 3 bases; J trimming: 3 bases; junction bases outside the gene matches: 5. The CDR3 DNA follows: TGTGCCAGCTCACCTACGACAGGGTACAATCAGCCCCAGCATTTT. Translated: CASSPTTGYNQPQHF.

The V and J genes are TRBV28 and TRBJ2-7; TRBD1 aligns across 9 bases. V trimming: 4 bases; J trimming: 7 bases; junction bases outside the gene matches: 11. The CDR3 runs 15 residues. CDR1 and CDR2 (germline): MDHEN, SYDVKM. The CDR3 sequence: CASSSPGTGRGEQYF. CDR3 in DNA: TGTGCCAGCAGTTCCCCCGGGACAGGGCGCGGGGAGCAGTACTTC.

The V gene is TRBV4-2, the J gene TRBJ1-1, with 7 bases matching TRBD1. The CDR3 sequence is 15 residues long. CDR1 LGHNA and CDR2 YNFKEQ come from the germline V gene. Losses at the gene ends were 0 bases for V and 2 bases for J; bases not matched to a gene: 3. The CDR3 loop is CASSQDPGGNTEAFF. CDR3 nucleotides: TGTGCCAGCAGCCAAGATCCAGGGGGAAACACTGAAGCTTTCTTT.

The rearrangement uses TRBV2 and TRBJ2-1; TRBD2 matches at 8 bases. The V gene's germline CDR1 is SNHLY and CDR2 FYNNEI. The CDR3 consists of 14 residues. With 7 bases clipped from V and 5 bases from J, the junction kept 7 bases outside the gene matches. The CDR3 coding sequence is TGTGCCAGCATTCGCCAGCGGGAGAACAATGAGCAGTTCTTC. Amino acids: CASIRQRENNEQFF.

The chain uses TRBV27 and TRBJ2-3; tentative D call: TRBD1 (5 bases). The CDR3 is made up of 15 amino acids. The germline gives CDR1 MNHEY, CDR2 SMNVEV (reference sequence). Trimming took 3 bases from V and 2 from J, leaving 12 bases between them. The CDR3 coding sequence is TGTGCCAGCAGTTTGAGGCCAGGGAACACAGATACGCAGTATTTT. As protein: CASSLRPGNTDTQYF.